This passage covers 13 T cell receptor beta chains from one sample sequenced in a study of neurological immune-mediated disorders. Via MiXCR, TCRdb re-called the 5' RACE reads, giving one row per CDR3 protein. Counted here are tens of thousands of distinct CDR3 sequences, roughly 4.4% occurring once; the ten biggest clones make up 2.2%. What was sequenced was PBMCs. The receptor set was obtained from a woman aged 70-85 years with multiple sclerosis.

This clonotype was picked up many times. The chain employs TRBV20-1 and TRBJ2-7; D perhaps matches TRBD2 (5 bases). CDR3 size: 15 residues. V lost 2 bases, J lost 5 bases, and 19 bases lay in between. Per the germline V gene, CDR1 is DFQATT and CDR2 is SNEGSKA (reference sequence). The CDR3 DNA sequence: TGCAGTGCTAGACGACGGCTGCCAACCGGGGACGAGCAGTACTTC. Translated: CSARRRLPTGDEQYF.

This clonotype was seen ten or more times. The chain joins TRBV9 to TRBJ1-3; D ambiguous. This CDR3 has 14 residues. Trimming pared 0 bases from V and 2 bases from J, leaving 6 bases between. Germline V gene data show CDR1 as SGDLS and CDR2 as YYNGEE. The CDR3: CASSVDSAGNTIYF. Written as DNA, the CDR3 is TGTGCCAGCAGCGTAGATTCTGCTGGAAACACCATATATTTT.

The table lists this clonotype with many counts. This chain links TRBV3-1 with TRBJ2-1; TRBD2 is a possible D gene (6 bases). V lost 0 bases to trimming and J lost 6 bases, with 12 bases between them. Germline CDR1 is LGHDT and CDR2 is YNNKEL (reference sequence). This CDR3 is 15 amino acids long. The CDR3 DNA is TGTGCCAGCAGCCAAGATCCCGGGAGTATCAATGAGCAGTTCTTC. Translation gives CASSQDPGSINEQFF.

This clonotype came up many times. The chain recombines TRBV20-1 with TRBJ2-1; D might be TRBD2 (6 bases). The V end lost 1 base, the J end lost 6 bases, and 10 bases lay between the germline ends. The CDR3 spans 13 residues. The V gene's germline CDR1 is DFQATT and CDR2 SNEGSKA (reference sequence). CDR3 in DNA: TGCAGTGCTAGAGGCGGAGGGCCCAATGAGCAGTTCTTC. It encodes CSARGGGPNEQFF.

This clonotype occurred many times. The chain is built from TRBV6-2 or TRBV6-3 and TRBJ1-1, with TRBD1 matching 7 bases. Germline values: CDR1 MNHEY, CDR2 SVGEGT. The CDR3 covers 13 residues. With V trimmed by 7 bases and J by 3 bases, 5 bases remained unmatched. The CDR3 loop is CASKTGMDTEAFF. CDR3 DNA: TGTGCCAGCAAGACAGGGATGGACACTGAAGCTTTCTTT.

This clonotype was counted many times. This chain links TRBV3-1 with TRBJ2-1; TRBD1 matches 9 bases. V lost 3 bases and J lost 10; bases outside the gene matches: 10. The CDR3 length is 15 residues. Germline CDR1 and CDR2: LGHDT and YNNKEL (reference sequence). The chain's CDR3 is CASSHRDRVRIEQFF. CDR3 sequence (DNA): TGTGCCAGCAGCCACCGGGACAGGGTGAGGATAGAGCAGTTCTTC.

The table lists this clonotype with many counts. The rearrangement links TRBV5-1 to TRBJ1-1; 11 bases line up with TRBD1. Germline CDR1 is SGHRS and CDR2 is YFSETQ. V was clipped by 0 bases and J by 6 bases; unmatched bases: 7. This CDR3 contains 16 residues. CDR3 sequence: CASSLAGQGGGAEAFF. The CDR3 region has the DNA TGCGCCAGCAGCTTGGCGGGACAGGGGGGAGGAGCTGAAGCTTTCTTT.

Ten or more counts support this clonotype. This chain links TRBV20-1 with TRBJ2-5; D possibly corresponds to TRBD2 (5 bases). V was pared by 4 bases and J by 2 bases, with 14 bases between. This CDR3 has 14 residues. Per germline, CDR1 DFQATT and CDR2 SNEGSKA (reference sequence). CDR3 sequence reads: CSAKADPQQETQYF. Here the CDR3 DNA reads TGCAGTGCTAAAGCGGATCCTCAACAAGAGACCCAGTACTTC.

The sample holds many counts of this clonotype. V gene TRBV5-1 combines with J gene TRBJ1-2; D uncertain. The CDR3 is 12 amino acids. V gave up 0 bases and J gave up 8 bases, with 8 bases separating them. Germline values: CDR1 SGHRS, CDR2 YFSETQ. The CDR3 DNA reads TGCGCCAGCAGCTTGGATGTAGGCGGCTACACCTTC. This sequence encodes CASSLDVGGYTF.

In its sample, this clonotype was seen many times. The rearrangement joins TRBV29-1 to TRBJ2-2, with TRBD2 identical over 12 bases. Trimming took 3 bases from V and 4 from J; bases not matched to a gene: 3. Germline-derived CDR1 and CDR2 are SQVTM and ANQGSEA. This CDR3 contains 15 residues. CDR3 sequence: CSVEGTSGRTGELFF. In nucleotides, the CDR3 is TGCAGCGTTGAGGGGACTAGCGGGCGCACCGGGGAGCTGTTTTTT.

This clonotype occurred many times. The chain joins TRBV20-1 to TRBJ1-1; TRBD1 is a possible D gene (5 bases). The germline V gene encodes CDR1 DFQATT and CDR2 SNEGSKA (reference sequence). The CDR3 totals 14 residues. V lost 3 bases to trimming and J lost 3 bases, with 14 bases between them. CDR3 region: CSASAGAVYTEAFF. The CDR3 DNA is TGCAGTGCTAGCGCCGGGGCAGTCTACACTGAAGCTTTCTTT.

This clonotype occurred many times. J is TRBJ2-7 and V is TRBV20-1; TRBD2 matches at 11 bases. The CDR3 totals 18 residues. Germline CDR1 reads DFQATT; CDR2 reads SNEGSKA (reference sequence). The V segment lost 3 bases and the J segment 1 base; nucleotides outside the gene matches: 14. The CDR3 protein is CSASYGFSGRASSYEQYF. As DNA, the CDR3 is TGCAGTGCTAGCTACGGGTTTAGCGGGAGGGCGTCTTCCTACGAGCAGTACTTC.

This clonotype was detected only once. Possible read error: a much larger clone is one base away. CDR3 sequence (DNA): TGCGCCAGCAGCCCACGGGACGGCACAGCCTCCTACGAGCAGTACTTC. Protein sequence: CASSPRDGTASYEQYF. The V call is TRBV5-1, the J call TRBJ2-7; D possibly matches TRBD1 or TRBD2 (5 bases each). Germline V CDR1 and CDR2: SGHRS, YFSETQ. This CDR3 comprises 16 residues. Trimming pared 4 bases from V and 0 bases from J, leaving 17 bases between.